Below, one T cell receptor beta chain is given with its context. It lacks a known antigen. No qualities accompany the bases; no much larger clone lies one base away. TCRbeta CDR3 regions were amplified from genomic DNA using the immunoSEQ Assay, a bias-controlled multiplex PCR. On the study's bioinformatics: The number of nucleated cells in each sample was estimated from the amplification of reference gene primers within the assay. To quantify the absolute abundance of each unique TCRbeta CDR3 rearrangement, sequence reads were collapsed and filtered. Productive Simpson clonality was computed per sample as the square root of Simpson's diversity index over productive rearrangements. TCRdb took this table from immuneACCESS and kept in-frame rearrangements with V and J called. Such tables lack part of the clones; where checked against another copy, unresolved V genes explain under half of the gap, and the rest is unexplained. V and J calls plus clone size are reproduced from that table; the DNA served to infer D and trimming. For this sample the table gives over 150,000 clones, of which 91% were detected only once. The ten biggest clones cover approximately 0.59% of the sample.

Collaborating institutions collected whole blood in K2EDTA tubes following their own protocols. For TCRbeta analysis, collaborators shipped samples in one of three forms: frozen whole blood, isolated PBMCs, or DNA extracted from either of those sample types. This record comes from a study of blood T cell repertoires in COVID-19 (dated by TCRdb to 2018 to 2021). About the study as a whole: The collaborator samples originated in the United States, Italy and Spain and spanned the acute and convalescent phases of COVID-19. The prospective study material was composed of cDNA or gDNA derived from T cells, B-cell-depleted T cells, or PBMCs. The dataset comprised deeply sampled blood TCRbeta repertoires from subjects exposed to, actively infected with, or recovered from COVID-19. The repertoires were released in a freely available public database intended as a resource for research on the immune response to SARS-CoV-2. Samples were obtained from the ongoing ImmuneRACE study (first 160 participants) and from approximately 1,200 subjects provided by 6 global collaborators. A de-identified subject ID, COVID-19 status, age in years and sex were almost always included in the sample metadata. Where available, HLA class I and class II types were obtained from metadata supplied by the sample provider rather than from assay-based typing.

The V end gives up 0 bases and the J end 8 bases, leaving 7 bases in the junction not matched to a gene. From the germline V gene, CDR1 is ENHRY and CDR2 is SYGVKD. There are 15 amino acids in the CDR3, from cysteine to phenylalanine inclusive. Kept here is only the CDR3 DNA, which spans 45 bases and is read in frame from base 1. Broad study findings and their caveats: Clinical and demographic metadata were provided uncurated, with the amount varying by source and participant.

This chain joins TRBV10-3 to TRBJ2-1; a stretch of 7 junction bases matches TRBD2. This clonotype originated in a man aged 50-60 years with acute or convalescent COVID-19. What was sequenced was peripheral blood. CDR3 sequence: CAISESGGGRDEQFF. The DNA reads TGTGCCATCAGTGAGTCGGGCGGGGGTAGGGATGAGCAGTTCTTC.